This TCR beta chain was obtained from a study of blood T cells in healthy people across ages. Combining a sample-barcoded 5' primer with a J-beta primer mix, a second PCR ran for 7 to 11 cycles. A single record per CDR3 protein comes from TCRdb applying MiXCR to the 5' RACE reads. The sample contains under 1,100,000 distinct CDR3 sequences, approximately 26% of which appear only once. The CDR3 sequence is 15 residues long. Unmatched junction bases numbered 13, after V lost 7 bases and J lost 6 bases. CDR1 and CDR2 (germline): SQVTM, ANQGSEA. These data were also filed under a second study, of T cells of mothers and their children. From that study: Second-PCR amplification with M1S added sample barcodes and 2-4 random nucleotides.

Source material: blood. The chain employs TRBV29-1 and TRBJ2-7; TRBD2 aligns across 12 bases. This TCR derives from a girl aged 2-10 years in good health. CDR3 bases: TGCAGCGCAGCGACTAGCGGGAGTGGAGGTGGCGAGCAGTACTTC. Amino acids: CSAATSGSGGGEQYF.